This T cell receptor beta chain came from a study of control samples from healthy donors and cancer patients. Clones were sequenced by immunoSEQ multiplex PCR, and TCRdb holds only the in-frame ones, with some missing. The sample yields over 100,000 clones, more than 70% seen once. The germline CDR1 and CDR2 sequences are SGHTA and FQGNSA. J gave up 5 bases and V 5 bases, and 8 bases lay outside the gene matches. The CDR3 has 15 residues. The chain uses TRBV7-2 and TRBJ2-3; TRBD1 agrees at 9 bases. Sequenced sample: blood. This sequence originates from a man aged 35 to 55 in good health. CDR3 amino acids: CASSAGQGDVDTQYF. In DNA form, the CDR3 reads TGTGCCAGCAGCGCGGGACAGGGAGATGTAGATACGCAGTATTTT.